Sequencing of this T cell receptor beta chain was carried out in a study of CD8+ T cells in alopecia areata. Study background: It was oral tofacitinib, at 5 to 10 mg twice daily, that treated patients received. General study findings and limits: Scalp and blood samples kept many expanded lesional clones throughout tofacitinib.

The CDR3 is made up of 14 amino acids. V shed 6 bases, J shed 5 bases, and the junction held 9 bases outside the gene matches. Germline CDR1 and CDR2: SGHVS and FNYEAQ. RNA was isolated and reverse transcribed to cDNA, the sequencing template. Clones were read by immunoSEQ multiplex PCR, and TCRdb kept only the in-frame ones, dropping some. Seen here are 110,000 or so clones, roughly 58% observed once, and the top ten hold approximately 31%. This clone showed up just a few times. Antigen specificity is unknown. As for treatment: oral pan-JAK inhibitor, 5-10 mg twice daily. The input for sequencing was CD8+ T cells sorted from blood, taken at week 4, from a patient treated with tofacitinib. The receptor was derived from a human donor with alopecia areata. The chain joins TRBV7-6 to TRBJ2-5, with 7 bases that match TRBD2. CDR3 loop: CASREGGGQETQYF. The CDR3 region has the DNA TGTGCCAGCAGGGAGGGCGGGGGTCAGGAGACCCAGTACTTC.